Below, 13 T cell receptor beta chains from the same sample are listed, as sequenced in a study of cytomegalovirus exposure and HLA in healthy donors. PCR employed 60 Vbeta and 13 Jbeta primers. TCRdb keeps only in-frame clones here, not all; method: immunoSEQ multiplex PCR. The sample shows about 200,000 clones, about 79% of them seen only once. The sequencing sample was made of PBMCs. These receptors originate from a boy between 2 and 10 years old in good health and CMV-seronegative.

The chain couples TRBV27 to TRBJ2-7; 8 bases are a match to TRBD1. J lost 4 bases, V lost 6 bases, and 8 bases had no gene match. Germline CDR1 reads MNHEY; CDR2 reads SMNVEV (reference sequence). CDR3 length: 14 residues. The CDR3 reads CASSGARTGYEQYF. In DNA form, the CDR3 reads TGTGCCAGCAGCGGGGCAAGGACAGGGTACGAGCAGTACTTC.

The V gene is TRBV28, the J gene TRBJ2-5, with D maybe TRBD2 (5 bases). The length of the CDR3 is 15 residues. The germline V gene encodes CDR1 MDHEN and CDR2 SYDVKM. V was shortened by 4 bases and J by 5 bases, with 17 bases between the two germline ends. The CDR3, as DNA: TGTGCCAGCAGTTCTTCAGTTGTAGCGATGGAGACCCAGTACTTC. The encoded protein is CASSSSVVAMETQYF.

The V and J genes are TRBV4-2 and TRBJ2-3; TRBD2 aligns across 13 bases. The CDR3 consists of 15 residues. The germline V gene encodes CDR1 LGHNA and CDR2 YNFKEQ. The V segment lost 3 bases and the J segment 5 bases; nucleotides outside the gene matches: 2. The CDR3: CASSQGLAGKDTQYF. Written as DNA, the CDR3 is TGTGCCAGCAGCCAGGGACTAGCGGGGAAAGATACGCAGTATTTT.

The V call is TRBV4-3, the J call TRBJ1-2, with 10 nucleotides matching TRBD1. CDR3 length equals 14 residues. The germline V gene encodes CDR1 LGHNA and CDR2 YSLEER. V gave up 3 bases and J gave up 8 bases; unmatched junction bases: 6. The CDR3 protein is CASSHRDRGKGYTF. Here the CDR3 DNA reads TGCGCCAGCAGCCACCGGGACAGGGGTAAAGGCTACACCTTC.

The chain's CDR3 is CASMGGQGGWTEAFF. The CDR3 DNA reads as TGTGCCAGTATGGGGGGACAGGGGGGTTGGACTGAAGCTTTCTTT. The chain employs TRBV19 and TRBJ1-1, with 11 positions matching TRBD1. Germline CDR1 LNHDA, CDR2 SQIVND (reference sequence). This CDR3 contains 15 residues. Trimming cost V 7 bases and J 5 bases; bases outside gene matches: 9.

The chain links TRBV7-9 to TRBJ2-3; D is unclear. Trimming pared 3 bases from V and 0 bases from J, leaving 10 bases between. The CDR3 consists of 15 residues. CDR1 and CDR2 (germline): SEHNR, FQNEAQ (reference sequence). This chain's CDR3 is CASSFRSPSTDTQYF. The CDR3 DNA reads as TGTGCCAGCAGCTTCCGTAGCCCCAGCACAGATACGCAGTATTTT. Variable domain in full (rest from reference TRBV7-9 and TRBJ2-3): DTGVSQNPRHKITKRGQNVTFRCDPISEHNRLYWYRQTLGQGPEFLTYFQNEAQLEKSRLLSDRFSAERPKGSFSTLEIQRTEQGDSAMYLCASSFRSPSTDTQYFGPGTRLTVL.

In this sample, this clone turned up once. The V gene is TRBV5-4, the J gene TRBJ2-7, with D uncertain. The CDR3 extends over 13 amino acids. Germline V lookup: CDR1 SGHNT, CDR2 YYREEE (reference sequence). V gave up 0 bases and J gave up 5 bases, with 9 bases separating them. Here the CDR3 DNA reads TGTGCCAGCAGCTTGGCCAGAACCGACGAGCAGTACTTC. It encodes CASSLARTDEQYF. Using reference TRBV5-4 and TRBJ2-7 for the parts outside the CDR3, the full variable domain is ETGVTQSPTHLIKTRGQQVTLRCSSQSGHNTVSWYQQALGQGPQFIFQYYREEENGRGNFPPRFSGLQFPNYSSELNVNALELDDSALYLCASSLARTDEQYFGPGTRLTVT.

The DNA for the CDR3 is TGTGCCAGCAGCTCACCGGGACAGTCGATCTCTGGGGCCAACGTCCTGACTTTC. It encodes CASSSPGQSISGANVLTF. The chain employs TRBV7-2 and TRBJ2-6; 7 nucleotides line up with TRBD1. Trimming cost V 4 bases and J 0 bases; bases outside gene matches: 9. CDR1 is SGHTA and CDR2 is FQGNSA in the germline V gene. The CDR3 covers 18 residues.

The V gene is TRBV5-5, the J gene TRBJ2-2; D remains unclear. The CDR3 spans 13 residues. CDR1 and CDR2 from the germline V gene are SGHKS and YYEKEE (reference sequence). Trimming took 5 bases from V and 1 from J, leaving 6 bases between them. The CDR3 protein is CASSEWNTGELFF. In DNA form, the CDR3 reads TGTGCCAGCAGTGAGTGGAACACCGGGGAGCTGTTTTTT. The variable domain in full, completed from reference TRBV5-5 and TRBJ2-2, reads DAGVTQSPTHLIKTRGQQVTLRCSPISGHKSVSWYQQVLGQGPQFIFQYYEKEERGRGNFPDRFSARQFPNYSSELNVNALLLGDSALYLCASSEWNTGELFFGEGSRLTVL.

There are a few counts of this clone. CDR3 protein: CASSLALGAARRYNEQFF. DNA for the CDR3: TGTGCCAGCAGCTTAGCCCTAGGGGCAGCACGACGCTACAATGAGCAGTTCTTC. This chain connects TRBV7-8 to TRBJ2-1, with TRBD1 as a possible D gene (5 bases). The germline CDR1 and CDR2 sequences are SGHVS and FQNEAQ. CDR3 length: 18 residues. Trimming shortened V by 0 bases and J by 3 bases, and 18 bases separated the two germline ends.

A note on this clone: Other DNA sequences of this sample code for an identical CDR3. This chain links TRBV5-1 with TRBJ1-1; 8 bases map to TRBD1. Per germline, CDR1 SGHRS and CDR2 YFSETQ. The CDR3 covers 14 residues. Trimming cost V 2 bases and J 0 bases; bases outside gene matches: 0. Here the CDR3 reads CASSLQGVNTEAFF. As DNA, the CDR3 is TGCGCCAGCAGCTTACAGGGGGTGAACACTGAAGCTTTCTTT.

The V gene is TRBV5-4, the J gene TRBJ2-5; D is unclear. Germline lookup yields CDR1 SGHNT and CDR2 YYREEE (reference sequence). The CDR3 totals 11 residues. The ends were cut back, 2 bases at V and 3 bases at J, with 2 bases in the middle. As DNA, the CDR3 is TGTGCCAGCAGCTTTAAAGAGACCCAGTACTTC. It translates to CASSFKETQYF.

V usage is TRBV7-2 and J usage is TRBJ1-2; D is possibly TRBD1 (6 bases). The CDR3 covers 14 residues. Looked up from germline, CDR1 is SGHTA and CDR2 is FQGNSA. Trimming took off 4 bases at V and 4 bases at J, with 13 bases between the two ends. CDR3 coding DNA: TGTGCCAGCAGCTCCACAGGGTTTCCCTATGGCTACACCTTC. Translating it yields CASSSTGFPYGYTF.